Listed below are T cell receptor beta chains from one sample, sequenced in a study of cytomegalovirus exposure and HLA in healthy donors. Some clones are missing from TCRdb's copy, which holds only in-frame ones; the method was immunoSEQ multiplex PCR. The sample records roughly 70,000 clones, around 74% being singletons. Sequencing was performed on PBMCs. The source is a human donor in good health. The CDR3 runs from the conserved cysteine through the conserved F or W. The order of the fields is CDR3 DNA, CDR3 protein, J gene, D gene, V gene, clone size. A D gene is named only where the DNA matches it firmly. Clone size is not always given. Where it is, it says once, few, many or a class for expanded clones.

TGTGCCAGCAGTTACTCCTTAAATCTGGGGCCAGATACGCAGTATTTT | CASSYSLNLGPDTQYF | TRBJ2-3 | . | TRBV6-5 | .
TGTGCCAGTAGTCCACAGGGGGCCCGGGAGCTGTTTTTT | CASSPQGARELFF | TRBJ2-2 | TRBD1 | TRBV19 | .
TGTGCCAGCAGTCTGATACGCAGGGGTGGGGAAAAACTGTTTTTT | CASSLIRRGGEKLFF | TRBJ1-4 | . | TRBV28 | .
TGCGCCAGCAGCTTGCAACCTAGCGGGGGGGGCAACGAGCAGTACTTC | CASSLQPSGGGNEQYF | TRBJ2-7 | TRBD2 | TRBV5-1 | .
TGCGCCAGCAGCTTCGGGGGGTCCTACAATGAGCAGTTCTTC | CASSFGGSYNEQFF | TRBJ2-1 | TRBD2 | TRBV5-1 | once
TGTGCCAGCAGCTTATCAGGCGGGAACTCCTACGAGCAGTACTTC | CASSLSGGNSYEQYF | TRBJ2-7 | . | TRBV7-8 | .
TGTGCCAGCAGTTTATACAGGTACCCCTTTGACTATGGCTACACCTTC | CASSLYRYPFDYGYTF | TRBJ1-2 | . | TRBV28 | .
TGTGCCAGCAGCTCGGGACAGGTCGTCTCCTACGAGCAGTACTTC | CASSSGQVVSYEQYF | TRBJ2-7 | TRBD1 | TRBV7-9 | once
TGTGCCAGCAGCCTACAGGGGAATCAGCCCCAGCATTTT | CASSLQGNQPQHF | TRBJ1-5 | TRBD1 | TRBV16 | .
TGCAGCGCCCGAGGACTAGCGGGAGCTTACAATGAGCAGTTCTTC | CSARGLAGAYNEQFF | TRBJ2-1 | TRBD2 | TRBV29-1 | .
TGTGCCAGCAGTGAGTTAACAGGGGTTCGCACCGGGGAGCTGTTTTTT | CASSELTGVRTGELFF | TRBJ2-2 | TRBD1 | TRBV6-1 | .
TGTGCCAGCAGTTACTCGACCGGAGGCACGTTGTTCTTC | CASSYSTGGTLFF | TRBJ2-1 | . | TRBV6-5 | .
TGTGCCATCAGTGAGTCGACTACCGATGAGCAGTTCTTC | CAISESTTDEQFF | TRBJ2-1 | . | TRBV10-3 | .
TGCAGCGTATCGTACGGAGAGGCCATTGGAGAGACCCAGTACTTC | CSVSYGEAIGETQYF | TRBJ2-5 | . | TRBV29-1 | .
TGCGCCAGCAGCTTACCACTAGCGGGAGACGATACGCAGTATTTT | CASSLPLAGDDTQYF | TRBJ2-3 | TRBD2 | TRBV5-1 | .
TGTGCCAGCAGCAGGCCGGGACTAGCGGGAGGAGGGTCCTACGAGCAGTACTTC | CASSRPGLAGGGSYEQYF | TRBJ2-7 | TRBD2 | TRBV11-3 | .
TGCAGCGTTCCCAGGGGGCTTGGAACTGAAGCTTTCTTT | CSVPRGLGTEAFF | TRBJ1-1 | TRBD1 | TRBV29-1 | .